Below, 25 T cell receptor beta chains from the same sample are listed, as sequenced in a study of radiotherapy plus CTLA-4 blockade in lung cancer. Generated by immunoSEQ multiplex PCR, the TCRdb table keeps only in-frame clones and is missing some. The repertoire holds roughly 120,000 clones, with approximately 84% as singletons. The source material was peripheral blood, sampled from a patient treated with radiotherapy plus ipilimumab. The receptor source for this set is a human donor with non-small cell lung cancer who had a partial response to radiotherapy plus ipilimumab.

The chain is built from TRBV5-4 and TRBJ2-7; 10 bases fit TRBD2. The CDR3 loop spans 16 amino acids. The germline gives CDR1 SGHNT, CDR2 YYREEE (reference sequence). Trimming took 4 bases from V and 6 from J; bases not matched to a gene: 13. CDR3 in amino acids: CASSPDLLAGRLEQYF. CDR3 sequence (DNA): TGTGCCAGCAGCCCTGATTTACTAGCGGGAAGGCTCGAGCAGTACTTC.

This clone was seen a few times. The CDR3 bases are TGTGCCAGCAGCCAGGGACAGGGACGCCAGCCCCAGCATTTT. Translated: CASSQGQGRQPQHF. The V gene is TRBV9, the J gene TRBJ1-5, with 9 positions matching TRBD1. The CDR3 is 14 amino acids. The germline gives CDR1 SGDLS, CDR2 YYNGEE. Germline trimming cut 4 bases from V and 7 bases from J; bases unmatched to any gene: 6.

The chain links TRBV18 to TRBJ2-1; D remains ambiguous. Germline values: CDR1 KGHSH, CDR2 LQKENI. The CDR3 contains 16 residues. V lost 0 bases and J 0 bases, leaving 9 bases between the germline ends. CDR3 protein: CASSPPIRSSYNEQFF. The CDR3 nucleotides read TGTGCCAGCTCACCACCCATTAGGAGCTCCTACAATGAGCAGTTCTTC.

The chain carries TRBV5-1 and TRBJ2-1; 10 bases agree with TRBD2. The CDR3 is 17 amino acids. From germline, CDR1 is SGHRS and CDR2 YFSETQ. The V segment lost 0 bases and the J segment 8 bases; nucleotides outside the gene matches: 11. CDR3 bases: TGCGCCAGCAGCTTGGTTTCTAGCGGGAGCTCTGGCCATGAGCAGTTCTTC. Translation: CASSLVSSGSSGHEQFF.

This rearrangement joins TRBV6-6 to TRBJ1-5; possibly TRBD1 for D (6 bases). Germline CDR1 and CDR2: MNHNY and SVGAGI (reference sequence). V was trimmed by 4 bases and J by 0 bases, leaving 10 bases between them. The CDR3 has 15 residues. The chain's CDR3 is CASSWTANSNQPQHF. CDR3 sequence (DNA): TGTGCCAGCAGTTGGACAGCTAATAGCAATCAGCCCCAGCATTTT.

The CDR3 coding sequence is TGTGCCAGCAGCACGGTACTACAGGGGGCCGCTTTCTTT. This sequence encodes CASSTVLQGAAFF. The J gene is TRBJ1-1, the V gene TRBV28; 9 bases agree with TRBD1. The CDR3 contains 13 residues. From germline, CDR1 is MDHEN and CDR2 SYDVKM. Germline trimming cut 6 bases from V and 11 bases from J; bases unmatched to any gene: 10. The variable domain in full, with the rest retrieved from reference TRBV28 and TRBJ1-1, is DVKVTQSSRYLVKRTGEKVFLECVQDMDHENMFWYRQDPGLGLRLIYFSYDVKMKEKGDIPEGYSVSREKKERFSLILESASTNQTSMYLCASSTVLQGAAFFGQGTRLTVV.

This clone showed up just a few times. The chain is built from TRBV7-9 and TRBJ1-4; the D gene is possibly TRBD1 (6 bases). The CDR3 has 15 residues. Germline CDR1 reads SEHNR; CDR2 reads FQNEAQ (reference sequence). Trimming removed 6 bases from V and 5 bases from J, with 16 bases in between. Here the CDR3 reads CASRGGGGANEKLFF. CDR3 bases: TGTGCCAGCAGAGGGGGGGGCGGAGCCAATGAAAAACTGTTTTTT.

CDR3 sequence: CAISETGAPNTGELFF. In nucleotides, the CDR3 is TGTGCCATCAGTGAGACAGGGGCCCCGAACACCGGGGAGCTGTTTTTT. J is TRBJ2-2 and V is TRBV10-3, with 7 bases fitting TRBD1. The germline V gene encodes CDR1 ENHRY and CDR2 SYGVKD. V lost 2 bases to trimming and J lost 0 bases; unmatched junction nucleotides: 3. The CDR3 is 16 residues long.

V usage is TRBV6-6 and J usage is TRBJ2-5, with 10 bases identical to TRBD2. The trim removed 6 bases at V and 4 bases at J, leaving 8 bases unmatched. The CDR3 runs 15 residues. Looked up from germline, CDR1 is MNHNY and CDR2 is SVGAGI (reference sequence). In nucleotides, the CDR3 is TGTGCCAGCAGCGTTATAGCGGGGGGTTCAGAGACCCAGTACTTC. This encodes CASSVIAGGSETQYF.

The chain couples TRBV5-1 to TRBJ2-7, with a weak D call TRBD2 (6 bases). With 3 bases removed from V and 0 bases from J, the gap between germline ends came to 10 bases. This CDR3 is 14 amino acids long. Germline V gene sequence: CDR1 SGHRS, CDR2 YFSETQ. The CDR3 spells CASSSAGSSYEQYF. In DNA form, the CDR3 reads TGCGCCAGCAGCTCCGCCGGGAGCTCCTACGAGCAGTACTTC.

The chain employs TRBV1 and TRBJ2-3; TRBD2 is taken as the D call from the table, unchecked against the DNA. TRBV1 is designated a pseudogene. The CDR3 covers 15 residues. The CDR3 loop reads CTSSQGLAGEFTQYF. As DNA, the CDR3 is TGCACCAGCAGCCAAGGACTAGCGGGAGAGTTTACGCAGTATTTT.

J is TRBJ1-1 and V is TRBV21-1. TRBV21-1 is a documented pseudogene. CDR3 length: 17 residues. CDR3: CASSKSRGVGSNTEAFF. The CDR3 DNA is TGTGCCAGCAGCAAATCCCGTGGGGTGGGGAGCAACACTGAAGCTTTCTTT.

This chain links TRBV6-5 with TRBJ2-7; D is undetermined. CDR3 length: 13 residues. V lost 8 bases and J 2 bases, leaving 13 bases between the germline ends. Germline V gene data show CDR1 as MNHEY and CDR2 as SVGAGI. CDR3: CASAAPATYEQYV. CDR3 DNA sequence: TGTGCCAGCGCGGCCCCGGCCACCTACGAGCAGTACGTC.

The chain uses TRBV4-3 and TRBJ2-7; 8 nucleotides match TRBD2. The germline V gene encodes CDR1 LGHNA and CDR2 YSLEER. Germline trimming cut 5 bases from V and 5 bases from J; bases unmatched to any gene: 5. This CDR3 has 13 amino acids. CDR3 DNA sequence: TGCGCCAGCAGCACTGGACTAGCTGACGAGCAGTACGTC. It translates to CASSTGLADEQYV.

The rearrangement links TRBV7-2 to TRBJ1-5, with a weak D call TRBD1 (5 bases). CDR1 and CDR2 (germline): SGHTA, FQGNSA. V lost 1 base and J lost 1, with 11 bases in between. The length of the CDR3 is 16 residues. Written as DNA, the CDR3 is TGTGCCAGCAGCTTAGAGTCAGGGTTGAGCAATCAGCCCCAGCATTTT. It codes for CASSLESGLSNQPQHF.

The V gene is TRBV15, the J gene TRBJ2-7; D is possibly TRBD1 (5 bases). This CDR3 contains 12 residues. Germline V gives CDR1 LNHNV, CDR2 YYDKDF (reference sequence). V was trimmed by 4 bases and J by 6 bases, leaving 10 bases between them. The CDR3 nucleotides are TGTGCCACCAGCACAGGGTCGGGCGAGCAGTACGTC. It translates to CATSTGSGEQYV.

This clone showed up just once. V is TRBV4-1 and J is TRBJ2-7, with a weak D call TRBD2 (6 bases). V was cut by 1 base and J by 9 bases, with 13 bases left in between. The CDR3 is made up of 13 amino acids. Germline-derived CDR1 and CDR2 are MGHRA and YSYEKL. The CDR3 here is CASSQVRGNGQYV. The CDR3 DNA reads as TGCGCCAGCAGCCAAGTACGGGGGAATGGGCAGTACGTC.

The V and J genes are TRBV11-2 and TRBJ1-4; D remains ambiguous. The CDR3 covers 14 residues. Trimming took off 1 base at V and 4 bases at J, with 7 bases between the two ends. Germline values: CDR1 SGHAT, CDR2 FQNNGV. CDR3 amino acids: CASSLGRFNEKLFF. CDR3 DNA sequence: TGTGCCAGCAGCTTAGGGCGGTTTAATGAAAAACTGTTTTTT.

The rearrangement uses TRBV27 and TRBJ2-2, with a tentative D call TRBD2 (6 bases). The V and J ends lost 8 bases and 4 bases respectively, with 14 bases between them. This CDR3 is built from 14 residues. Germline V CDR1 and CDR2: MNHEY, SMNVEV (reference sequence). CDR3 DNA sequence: TGTGCCAGCCGGAGGACTATAGGCACCGGGGAGCTGTTTTTT. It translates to CASRRTIGTGELFF.

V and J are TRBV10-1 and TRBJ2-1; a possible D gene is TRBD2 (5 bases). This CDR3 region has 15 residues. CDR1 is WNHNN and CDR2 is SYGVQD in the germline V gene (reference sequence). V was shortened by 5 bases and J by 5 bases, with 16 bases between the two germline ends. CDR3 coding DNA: TGCGCCAGCAGTCCGAACCTACTAGGAAACAATGAGCAGTTCTTC. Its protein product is CASSPNLLGNNEQFF.

In DNA, the CDR3 is TGTGCCAGCAGCCCCTGGGGGGACGACTCCTACGAGCAGTACTTC. Encoded protein: CASSPWGDDSYEQYF. The chain has TRBV7-6 and TRBJ2-7, with D tentatively TRBD2 (6 bases). The V and J ends lost 5 bases and 0 bases respectively, with 14 bases between them. The CDR3 sequence is 15 residues long. Germline CDR1 and CDR2: SGHVS and FNYEAQ. The whole variable domain, filled in from reference TRBV7-6 and TRBJ2-7, reads GAGVSQSPRYKVTKRGQDVALRCDPISGHVSLYWYRQALGQGPEFLTYFNYEAQQDKSGLPNDRFSAERPEGSISTLTIQRTEQRDSAMYRCASSPWGDDSYEQYFGPGTRLTVT.

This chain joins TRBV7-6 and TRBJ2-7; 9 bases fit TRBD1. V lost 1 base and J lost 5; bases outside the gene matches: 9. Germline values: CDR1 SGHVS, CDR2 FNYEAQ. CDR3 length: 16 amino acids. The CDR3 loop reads CASSLDPGTGRNEQYF. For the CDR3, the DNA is TGTGCCAGCAGCTTAGATCCCGGGACAGGGAGGAACGAGCAGTACTTC.

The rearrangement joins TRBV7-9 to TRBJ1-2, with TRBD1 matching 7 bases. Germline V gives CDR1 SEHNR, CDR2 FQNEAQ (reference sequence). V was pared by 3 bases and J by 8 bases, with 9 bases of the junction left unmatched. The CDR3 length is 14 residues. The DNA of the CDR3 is TGTGCCAGCAGCTTTGACAGGGCCTGGGAGGGCTACACCTTC. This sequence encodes CASSFDRAWEGYTF.

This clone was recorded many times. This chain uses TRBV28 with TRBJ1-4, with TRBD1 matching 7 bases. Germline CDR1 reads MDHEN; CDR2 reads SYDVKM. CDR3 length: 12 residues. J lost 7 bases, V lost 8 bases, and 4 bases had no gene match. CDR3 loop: CASGTVAEKLFF. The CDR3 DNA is TGTGCCAGCGGGACAGTGGCTGAAAAACTGTTTTTT. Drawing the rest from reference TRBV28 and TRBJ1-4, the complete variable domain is DVKVTQSSRYLVKRTGEKVFLECVQDMDHENMFWYRQDPGLGLRLIYFSYDVKMKEKGDIPEGYSVSREKKERFSLILESASTNQTSMYLCASGTVAEKLFFGSGTQLSVL.

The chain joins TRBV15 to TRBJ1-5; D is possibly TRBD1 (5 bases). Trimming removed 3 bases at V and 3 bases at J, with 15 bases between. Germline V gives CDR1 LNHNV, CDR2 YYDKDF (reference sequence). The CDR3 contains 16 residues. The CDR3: CATSSPPGGFNQPQHF. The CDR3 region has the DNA TGTGCCACCAGCAGCCCCCCTGGGGGGTTCAATCAGCCCCAGCATTTT.